These 10 T cell receptor beta chains originate from one sample sequenced in a study of T cells after yellow fever vaccination. Via MiXCR, TCRdb re-called the 5' RACE reads, giving one row per CDR3 protein. The repertoire holds about 300,000 distinct CDR3 sequences, with around 7.3% as singletons. The material sequenced was PBMCs, taken approximately 40 days after the first yellow fever vaccination. The receptors were gathered from a man aged 18 to 29 who received the YFV17D yellow fever vaccine.

This clonotype was seen a few times. This chain uses TRBV9 with TRBJ1-4, with 9 bases aligning to TRBD1. Germline-derived CDR1 and CDR2 are SGDLS and YYNGEE. The length of the CDR3 is 15 residues. With 4 bases clipped from V and 4 bases from J, the junction kept 5 bases outside the gene matches. CDR3 in DNA: TGTGCCAGCAGCACAGACAGGGGGATTAATGAAAAACTGTTTTTT. Translation gives CASSTDRGINEKLFF.

The CDR3: CSAFGPSRSEAFF. CDR3 DNA sequence: TGCAGTGCTTTTGGCCCCTCCCGGAGTGAAGCTTTCTTT. J is TRBJ1-1 and V is TRBV20-1, with D unclear. CDR3 size: 13 residues. Germline CDR1 reads DFQATT; CDR2 reads SNEGSKA (reference sequence). Trimming removed 5 bases at V and 7 bases at J, with 17 bases between.

The chain recombines TRBV9 with TRBJ2-1; maybe TRBD2 (6 bases). Germline V CDR1 and CDR2: SGDLS, YYNGEE. V dropped 2 bases and J dropped 6 bases, with 18 bases sitting between them. The CDR3 extends over 16 amino acids. The CDR3 reads CASSVGGGMGSNEQFF. The CDR3 DNA reads as TGTGCCAGCAGCGTGGGAGGAGGGATGGGTTCCAATGAGCAGTTCTTC.

This clonotype has only a few counts. This chain uses TRBV29-1 with TRBJ2-7; no firm D call. V lost 0 bases to trimming and J lost 5 bases, with 8 bases between them. The CDR3 length is 12 residues. In germline, CDR1 is SQVTM, CDR2 ANQGSEA. The CDR3, as DNA: TGCAGCGTTGAAGACGACCGGGACGAGCAGTACTTC. Its protein is CSVEDDRDEQYF.

This clonotype was found a few times. V is TRBV28 and J is TRBJ2-5, with 7 bases fitting TRBD1. This CDR3 spans 17 amino acids. CDR1 is MDHEN, CDR2 SYDVKM, per germline. Trimming cost V 3 bases and J 5 bases; bases outside gene matches: 15. CDR3 in DNA: TGTGCCAGCAGTTTCCCTTTTTGGGAAGGGGGCGGGGAGACCCAGTACTTC. This gives the protein CASSFPFWEGGGETQYF.

In this sample, this clonotype turned up a few times. This rearrangement joins TRBV12-3 or TRBV12-4 to TRBJ1-4, with TRBD1 identical over 9 bases. V lost 6 bases to trimming and J lost 3 bases; unmatched junction nucleotides: 14. The CDR3 is made up of 18 amino acids. The CDR3 reads CASSPGTGNSKPNEKLFF. In DNA, the CDR3 is TGTGCCAGCAGCCCTGGGACAGGGAATTCCAAACCTAATGAAAAACTGTTTTTT.

This clonotype was seen only a few times. The chain carries TRBV20-1 and TRBJ2-2, with a tentative D call TRBD1 (6 bases). V was clipped by 3 bases and J by 6 bases, with 14 bases between them. The CDR3 consists of 14 residues. The germline V gene encodes CDR1 DFQATT and CDR2 SNEGSKA (reference sequence). The CDR3 nucleotides read TGCAGTGCTAGTGTGGCGTCAGGGGCCGGGGAGCTGTTTTTT. Its translation: CSASVASGAGELFF.

This clonotype was seen a few times. The V and J genes are TRBV7-2 and TRBJ2-1; D remains ambiguous. Deletions cut 3 bases from V and 0 bases from J, with 9 bases between. The CDR3 contains 15 residues. Per the germline V gene, CDR1 is SGHTA and CDR2 is FQGNSA. In DNA, the CDR3 is TGTGCCAGCAGCTTTTACCCGGGCTCCTACAATGAGCAGTTCTTC. It is translated as CASSFYPGSYNEQFF.

This clonotype was counted only a few times. The chain recombines TRBV7-9 with TRBJ1-2; 7 bases are a match to TRBD1. Per germline, CDR1 SEHNR and CDR2 FQNEAQ (reference sequence). The CDR3 sequence is 13 residues long. The junction had 7 bases not matched to a gene; V was cut back by 5 bases and J by 7 bases. Here the CDR3 DNA reads TGTGCCAGCAGCCGATCACAGGGGTTTGGCTACACCTTC. Translating it yields CASSRSQGFGYTF.

This clonotype was seen a handful of times. This chain joins TRBV7-9 and TRBJ1-5, with TRBD1 matching 7 bases. Germline loops: CDR1 SEHNR, CDR2 FQNEAQ (reference sequence). The length of the CDR3 is 15 residues. J lost 3 bases, V lost 1 base, and 3 bases had no gene match. The chain's CDR3 is CASSLEGALNQPQHF. CDR3 nucleotide sequence: TGTGCCAGCAGCTTAGAGGGGGCCCTCAATCAGCCCCAGCATTTT.